This TCR beta chain is from a study of blood T cells in healthy people across ages. The CDR3 covers 14 residues. The V gene's germline CDR1 is SEHNR and CDR2 FQNEAQ (reference sequence). A second 7 to 11 cycle PCR used barcoded and J-beta primers. TCRdb called the 5' RACE reads again in MiXCR, with one record for every CDR3 protein. The sample contains about 510,000 distinct CDR3 sequences, about 28% of which appear only once. Study observations and caveats: Roughly linear age-related decline in beta diversity appeared, significant by age 40.

This clonotype appeared a few times. Its antigen remains unidentified. The sample was also reused in another study, on T cells of mothers and their children. That paper states: Slightly higher overlap, not significant, was seen in related mother-child pairs than in unrelated pairs.

The sequenced material came from blood. This chain links TRBV7-9 with TRBJ2-5, with 7 nucleotides matching TRBD1. TRBJ2-7 explains the end of the DNA better; the J call may be wrong. The TCR comes from a boy between 2 and 10 years old in good health. CDR3 DNA: TGTGCCAGCAGCTCAGGGGGTCCCCTATACGAGCAGTACTTC. This gives the protein CASSSGGPLYEQYF.